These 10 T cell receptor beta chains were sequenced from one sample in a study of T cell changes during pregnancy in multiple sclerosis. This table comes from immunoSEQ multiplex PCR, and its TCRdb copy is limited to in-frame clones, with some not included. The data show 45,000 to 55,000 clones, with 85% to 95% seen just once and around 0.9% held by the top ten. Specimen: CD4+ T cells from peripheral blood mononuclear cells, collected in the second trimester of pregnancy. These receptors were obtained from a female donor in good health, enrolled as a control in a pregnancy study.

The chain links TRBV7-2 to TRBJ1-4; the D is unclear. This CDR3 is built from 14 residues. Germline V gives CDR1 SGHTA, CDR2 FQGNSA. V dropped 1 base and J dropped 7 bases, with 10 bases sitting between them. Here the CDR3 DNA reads TGTGCCAGCAGCTTAGGTTTCGGCGGTGAAAAACTGTTTTTT. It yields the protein CASSLGFGGEKLFF. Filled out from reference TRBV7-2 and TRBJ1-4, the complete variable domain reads GAGVSQSPSNKVTEKGKDVELRCDPISGHTALYWYRQSLGQGLEFLIYFQGNSAPDKSGLPSDRFSAERTGGSVSTLTIQRTQQEDSAVYLCASSLGFGGEKLFFGSGTQLSVL.

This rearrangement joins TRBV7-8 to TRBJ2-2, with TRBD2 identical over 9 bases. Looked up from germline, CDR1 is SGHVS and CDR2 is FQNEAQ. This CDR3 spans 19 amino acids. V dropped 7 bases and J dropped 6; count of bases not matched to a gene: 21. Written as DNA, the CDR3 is TGTGCCAGCACCCCCCGGAGGTGGTTAGTCGCGGGAGGGTCCGGGGAGCTGTTTTTT. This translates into CASTPRRWLVAGGSGELFF.

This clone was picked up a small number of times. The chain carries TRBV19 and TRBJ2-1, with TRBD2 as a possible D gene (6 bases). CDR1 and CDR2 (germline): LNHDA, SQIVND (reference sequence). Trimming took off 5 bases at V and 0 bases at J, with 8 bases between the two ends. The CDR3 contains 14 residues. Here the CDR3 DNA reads TGTGCCAGTAGTCGGGAGCGCTCCTACAATGAGCAGTTCTTC. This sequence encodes CASSRERSYNEQFF.

This chain's CDR3 is CASSENGQRYGYTF. Written as DNA, the CDR3 is TGTGCCAGCAGTGAAAATGGACAACGGTATGGCTACACCTTC. V is TRBV6-1 and J is TRBJ1-2, with a tentative D call TRBD1 (5 bases). CDR3 length equals 14 residues. The germline CDR1 and CDR2 sequences are MNHNS and SASEGT. The ends were cut back, 2 bases at V and 5 bases at J, with 12 bases in the middle.

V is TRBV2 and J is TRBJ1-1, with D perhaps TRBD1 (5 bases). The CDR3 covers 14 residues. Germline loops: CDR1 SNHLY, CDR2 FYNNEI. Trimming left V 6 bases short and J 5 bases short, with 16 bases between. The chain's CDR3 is CASSPGLAGTEAFF. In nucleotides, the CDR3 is TGTGCCAGCAGCCCGGGACTGGCGGGGACTGAAGCTTTCTTT.

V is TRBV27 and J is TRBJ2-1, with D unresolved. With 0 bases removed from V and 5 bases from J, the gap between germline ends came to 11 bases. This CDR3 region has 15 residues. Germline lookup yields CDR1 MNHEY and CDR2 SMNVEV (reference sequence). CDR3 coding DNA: TGTGCCAGCAGTTTATCGCCCCTAGTTAACAATGAGCAGTTCTTC. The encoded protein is CASSLSPLVNNEQFF.

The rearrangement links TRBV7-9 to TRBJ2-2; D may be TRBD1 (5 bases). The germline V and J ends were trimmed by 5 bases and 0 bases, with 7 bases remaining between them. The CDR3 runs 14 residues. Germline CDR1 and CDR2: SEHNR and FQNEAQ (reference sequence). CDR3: CASSPTANTGELFF. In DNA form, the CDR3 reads TGTGCCAGCAGCCCGACAGCGAACACCGGGGAGCTGTTTTTT.

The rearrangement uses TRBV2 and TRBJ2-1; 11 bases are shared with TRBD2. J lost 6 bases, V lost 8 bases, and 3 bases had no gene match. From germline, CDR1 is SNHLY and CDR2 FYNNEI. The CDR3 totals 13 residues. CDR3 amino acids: CASLGLAVNEQFF. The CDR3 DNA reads TGTGCCAGCCTGGGACTAGCGGTCAATGAGCAGTTCTTC.

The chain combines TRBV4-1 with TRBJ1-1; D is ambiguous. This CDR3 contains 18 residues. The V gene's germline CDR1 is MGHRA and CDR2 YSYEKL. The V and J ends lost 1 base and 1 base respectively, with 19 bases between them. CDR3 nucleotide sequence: TGCGCCAGCAGCCAAGTCGGATTGAGGGCGCGTACGAACACTGAAGCTTTCTTT. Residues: CASSQVGLRARTNTEAFF.

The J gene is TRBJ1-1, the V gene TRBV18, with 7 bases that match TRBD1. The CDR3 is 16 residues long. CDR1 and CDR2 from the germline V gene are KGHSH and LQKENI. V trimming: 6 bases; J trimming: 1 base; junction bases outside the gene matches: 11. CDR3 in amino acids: CASSPEQGKWNTEAFF. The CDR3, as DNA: TGTGCCAGCTCTCCCGAACAGGGGAAGTGGAACACTGAAGCTTTCTTT.